Below, one T cell receptor beta chain is given with its context. The specificity of this receptor is unknown. One end of the junction fails to match germline, which may point to a read error. The approximately 41 donors, aged about 6 to 95 years, were systemically healthy Caucasian individuals from Russia. Each donor gave 8 to 10 milliliters of peripheral blood, collected into EDTA-treated Vacutainer tubes. Ficoll-Paque density-gradient centrifugation was used to isolate PBMCs, with at least 7 million per sample. Total RNA was extracted from PBMCs with Trizol reagent, with at least 5.5 micrograms obtained per sample. For every donor, an aliquot of PBMCs went through flow cytometry to measure the percentages of naive CD45RAhigh/CD27high T cells. The sample originates from a study of blood T cells in healthy people across ages (dated by TCRdb to between 2015 and 2017). With regard to the full study: In model experiments, template switching captured roughly one uniquely barcoded TCR beta cDNA molecule for every two T cells. To track age-related changes in TCR beta repertoire diversity, the study relied on deep sequencing normalized with unique cDNA molecular identifiers. Donors were grouped into four age groups: young (average 16 years), middle-aged (39), aged (about 59) and long-lived (approximately 81). To avoid experimental bias, donors of different ages were distributed randomly across sequencing lanes. Two additional independent replicas of 1 million unique cDNA reads from the same blood draw were analyzed for two donors (one aged 18 to 30 and one aged 80 or older).

The library was made by 5' RACE. Sequencing took place on an Illumina HiSeq 2500. A second roughly 6 to 12 cycle PCR used a sample-barcoded 5' primer and a J-beta primer mix. A template-switch 5' adaptor carrying 12 random nucleotides introduced a unique molecular identifier onto each TCR beta cDNA molecule. Each sample yielded at least 3 million CDR3-containing paired-end reads. First-strand cDNA was synthesized from all RNA with the Mint cDNA synthesis kit, primed by a TRBC-specific oligonucleotide. After uracil-DNA glycosylase treatment, a first 18-cycle PCR used universal primers M1SS and BC2_uni_R on all cDNA. As for the original processing: For normalization, 1 million high-quality reads were randomly selected from each sample, with every read carrying a distinct molecular identifier. Reads sharing molecular identifiers were discarded rather than binned into consensus sequences. MiTCR, with a Q25 quality threshold and the strictest error-elimination algorithm, was used for CDR3 identification, clonotype clustering and error correction. Lower-bound total TCR beta diversity was estimated with a nonparametric unseen species model using Euler transformation. TCRdb trimmed public reads at Q25 via fastp, called clones via MiXCR and kept in-frame beta chains. CDR3 protein duplicates are merged, each entry listing the most common genes and DNA. The V and J calls were determined by TCRdb, not by the authors. This sample holds about 780,000 distinct CDR3 sequences; around half were observed only once. The ten largest make up about a sixth of the sample.

What the study reported, not specific to this receptor: Because the CMV infection status of the donors was unknown, age-related changes in expanded clonotypes may potentially have been confounded. Compared with the aged group, more naive CD4+ T cells, fewer expanded clones and increased TCR diversity were shown by the long-lived group, suggesting age selection. A strong correlation was found between observed TCR beta diversity and the percentage of naive T cells measured by flow cytometry. Because profiling used bulk unsorted PBMCs, naive and antigen-experienced compartments could not be compared conclusively. Estimates of total diversity from one million sequenced T cells were regarded as lower bounds and underestimates. As age increased, observed TCR beta diversity per million T cells dropped in a roughly linear way, and a significant reduction was already evident by age around 41.

Based on the germline V gene (reference sequence), the CDR1 and CDR2 sequences are LGHDT and YNNKEL. Taken from cysteine to phenylalanine, the CDR3 has 14 residues. Left in the record is the CDR3 DNA by itself, 42 bases read in frame from the first base. The chain joins TRBV3-1 to TRBJ2-7, and 13 bases in between align with TRBD2. This clonotype was sampled from a man older than 75 in good health. Material: blood. The CDR3: CASSPRTSGSAQYF. At the DNA level, the sequence is TGCGCCAGCAGCCCACGGACTAGCGGGAGCGCGCAGTACTTC.